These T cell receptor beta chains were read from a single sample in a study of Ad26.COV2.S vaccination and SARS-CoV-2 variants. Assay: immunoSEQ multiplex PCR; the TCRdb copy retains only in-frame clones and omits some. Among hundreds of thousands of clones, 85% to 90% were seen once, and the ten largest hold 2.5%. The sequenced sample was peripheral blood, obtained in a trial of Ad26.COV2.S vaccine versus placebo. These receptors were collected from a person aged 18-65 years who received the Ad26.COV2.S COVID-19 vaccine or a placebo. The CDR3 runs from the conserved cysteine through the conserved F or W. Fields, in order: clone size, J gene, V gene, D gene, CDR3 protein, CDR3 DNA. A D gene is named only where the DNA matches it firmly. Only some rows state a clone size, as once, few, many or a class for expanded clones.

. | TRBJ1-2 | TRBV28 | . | CASSFGWNYGYTF | TGTGCCAGCAGTTTCGGATGGAACTATGGCTACACCTTC
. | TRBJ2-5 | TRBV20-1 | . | CSAREETQYF | TGCAGTGCTAGAGAAGAGACCCAGTACTTC
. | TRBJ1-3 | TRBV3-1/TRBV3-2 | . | CASSLRIGNTIYF | TGTGCCAGCAGCCTAAGGATTGGAAACACCATATATTTT
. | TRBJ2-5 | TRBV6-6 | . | CASSYWGPEETQYF | TGTGCCAGCAGTTACTGGGGGCCGGAAGAGACCCAGTACTTC
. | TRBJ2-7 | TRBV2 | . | CASGLRGEQYF | TGTGCCAGCGGCCTGAGAGGGGAGCAGTACTTC
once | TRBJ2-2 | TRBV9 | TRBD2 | CASGLAGVTGELFF | TGTGCCAGCGGTCTAGCGGGAGTTACCGGGGAGCTGTTTTTT
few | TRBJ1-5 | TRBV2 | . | CASSGSSSNQPQHF | TGTGCCAGCAGTGGGAGCAGTAGCAATCAGCCCCAGCATTTT
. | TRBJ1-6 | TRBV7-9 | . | CASSFGGSPLHF | TGTGCCAGCAGCTTCGGGGGATCACCCCTCCACTTT
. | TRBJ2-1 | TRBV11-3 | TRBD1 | CASSVTGNSYNEQFF | TGTGCCAGCAGTGTGACAGGGAACTCCTACAATGAGCAGTTCTTC
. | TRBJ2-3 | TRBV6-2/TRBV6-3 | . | CASSYRGRTDTQYF | TGTGCCAGCAGTTACCGGGGCCGTACAGATACGCAGTATTTT
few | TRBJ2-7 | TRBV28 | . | CASSLGGPWDGYEQYF | TGTGCCAGCAGTTTAGGAGGGCCCTGGGACGGCTACGAGCAGTACTTC
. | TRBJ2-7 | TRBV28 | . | CASSPGPQGREQYF | TGTGCCAGCAGTCCGGGGCCACAGGGGAGGGAGCAGTACTTC
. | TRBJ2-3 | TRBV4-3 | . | CASSQEDLGVSPTDTQYF | TGCGCCAGCAGCCAAGAGGATTTGGGGGTTTCTCCCACAGATACGCAGTATTTT
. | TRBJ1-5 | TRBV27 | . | CASSLLARGAQPQHF | TGTGCCAGCAGTTTATTGGCCAGGGGAGCCCAGCCCCAGCATTTT
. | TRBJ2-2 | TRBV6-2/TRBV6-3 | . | CASTPIVSIPNTGELFF | TGTGCCAGCACCCCAATCGTATCTATACCTAACACCGGGGAGCTGTTTTTT
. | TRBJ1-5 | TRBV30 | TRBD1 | CAWSGTGIDQPQHF | TGTGCCTGGTCCGGGACAGGAATAGATCAGCCCCAGCATTTT
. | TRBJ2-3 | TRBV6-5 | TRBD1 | CASSRQGAGTDTQYF | TGTGCCAGCAGCAGACAGGGGGCGGGCACAGATACGCAGTATTTT
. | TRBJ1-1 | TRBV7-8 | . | CASSFTRASEAFF | TGTGCCAGCAGCTTTACTCGGGCCTCTGAAGCTTTCTTT
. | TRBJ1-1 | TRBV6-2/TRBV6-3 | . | CASSSIGVNTEAFF | TGTGCCAGCAGTTCCATAGGGGTAAATACTGAAGCTTTCTTT
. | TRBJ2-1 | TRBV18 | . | CASRGASHNEQFF | TGTGCCAGCCGGGGGGCCTCACACAATGAGCAGTTCTTC
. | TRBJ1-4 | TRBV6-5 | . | CASSYSSGRGGEKLFF | TGTGCCAGCAGTTACTCGAGCGGCAGGGGAGGGGAAAAACTGTTTTTT
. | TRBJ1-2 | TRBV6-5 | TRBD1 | CASSYRTGNYGYTF | TGTGCCAGCAGTTACAGGACAGGGAACTATGGCTACACCTTC
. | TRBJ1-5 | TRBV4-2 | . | CASSLRTGNQPQHF | TGTGCCAGCAGCCTCCGGACGGGCAATCAGCCCCAGCATTTT
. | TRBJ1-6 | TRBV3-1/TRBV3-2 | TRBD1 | CASRDRDSPLHF | TGTGCCAGCCGGGACAGGGACTCACCCCTCCACTTT
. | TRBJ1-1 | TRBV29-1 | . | CSVERRMNTEAFF | TGCAGCGTTGAGAGACGGATGAACACTGAAGCTTTCTTT
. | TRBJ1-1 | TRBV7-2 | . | CASSPRVFGTEAFF | TGTGCCAGCAGCCCCCGGGTATTTGGCACTGAAGCTTTCTTT
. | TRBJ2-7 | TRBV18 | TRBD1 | CASSYLGQGFDEQYF | TGTGCCAGCTCCTACCTCGGACAGGGGTTCGACGAGCAGTACTTC
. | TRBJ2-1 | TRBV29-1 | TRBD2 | CSVRPSSGALREQFF | TGCAGCGTACGTCCTTCTAGCGGGGCACTTAGGGAGCAGTTCTTC
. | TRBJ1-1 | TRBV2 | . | CATRTGMNTEAFF | TGTGCCACCCGTACCGGAATGAACACTGAAGCTTTCTTT
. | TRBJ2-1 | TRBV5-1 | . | CASSFPQDLSSYNEQFF | TGCGCCAGCAGCTTCCCACAGGATCTGAGCTCCTACAATGAGCAGTTCTTC
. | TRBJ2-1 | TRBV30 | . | CAWRQGFYNEQFF | TGTGCCTGGAGGCAGGGTTTCTACAATGAGCAGTTCTTC
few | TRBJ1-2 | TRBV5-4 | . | CASSSPPAAGGGYTF | TGTGCCAGCAGCTCACCCCCCGCAGCCGGGGGGGGCTACACCTTC
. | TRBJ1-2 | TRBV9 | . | CASSEPQGGYGYTF | TGTGCCAGCAGCGAGCCTCAGGGCGGGTATGGCTACACCTTC
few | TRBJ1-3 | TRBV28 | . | CASSPSGVGGNTIYF | TGTGCCAGCAGTCCCTCCGGAGTCGGTGGAAACACCATATATTTT
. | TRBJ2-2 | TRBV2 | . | CASSDPGFNTGELFF | TGTGCCAGCAGCGACCCCGGGTTTAACACCGGGGAGCTGTTTTTT
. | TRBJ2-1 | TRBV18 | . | CASSPLGDRSYNEQFF | TGTGCCAGCTCACCCCTGGGTGACAGATCGTACAATGAGCAGTTCTTC
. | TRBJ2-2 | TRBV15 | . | CATSRDFRGVRTGELFF | TGTGCCACCAGCAGAGATTTTAGGGGCGTGAGGACCGGGGAGCTGTTTTTT
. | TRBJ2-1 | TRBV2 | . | CASSHERDSNNEQFF | TGTGCCAGCAGTCATGAGAGGGACTCCAACAATGAGCAGTTCTTC
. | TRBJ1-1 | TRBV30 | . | CAWSPHLNTEAFF | TGTGCCTGGAGTCCACATCTGAACACTGAAGCTTTCTTT
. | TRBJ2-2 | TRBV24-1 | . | CATSDPRSAYTGELFF | TGTGCCACCAGTGATCCCCGGAGCGCATACACCGGGGAGCTGTTTTTT
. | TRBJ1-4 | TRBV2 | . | CASIPVGGRETNEKLFF | TGTGCCAGCATTCCCGTGGGAGGTCGGGAAACTAATGAAAAACTGTTTTTT
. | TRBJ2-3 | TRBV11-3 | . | CASSLGVRADGDTQYF | TGTGCCAGCAGCTTAGGGGTGAGGGCAGACGGAGATACGCAGTATTTT
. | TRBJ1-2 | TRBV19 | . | CASSMVLRGVQGSSYGYTF | TGTGCCAGTAGTATGGTCCTTCGGGGGGTCCAGGGTAGCAGCTATGGCTACACCTTC
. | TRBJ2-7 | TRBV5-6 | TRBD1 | CASRTDRESSYEQYF | TGTGCCAGCAGAACCGACAGGGAAAGCTCCTACGAGCAGTACTTC
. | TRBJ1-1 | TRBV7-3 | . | CASSLRQNTEAFF | TGTGCCAGCAGCTTACGGCAGAACACTGAAGCTTTCTTT
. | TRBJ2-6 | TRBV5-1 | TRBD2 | CASSLAGGSGANVLTF | TGCGCCAGCAGCTTGGCGGGGGGCTCTGGGGCCAACGTCCTGACTTTC
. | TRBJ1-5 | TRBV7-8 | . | CASSLGRVLNQPQHF | TGTGCCAGCAGCTTAGGCAGAGTCCTTAATCAGCCCCAGCATTTT
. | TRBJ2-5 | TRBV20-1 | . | CSASVRSEETQYF | TGCAGTGCTAGTGTACGCTCTGAAGAGACCCAGTACTTC
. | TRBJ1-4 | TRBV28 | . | CASSSPGRATNEKLFF | TGTGCCAGCAGTTCCCCGGGGCGTGCAACTAATGAAAAACTGTTTTTT
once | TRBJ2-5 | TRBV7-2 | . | CASSLSYPRSQETQYF | TGTGCCAGCAGCTTATCATACCCCAGATCCCAAGAGACCCAGTACTTC
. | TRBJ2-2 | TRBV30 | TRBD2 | CAWSALAEGGELFF | TGTGCCTGGAGTGCACTAGCGGAGGGCGGGGAGCTGTTTTTT
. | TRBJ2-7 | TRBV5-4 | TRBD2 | CASSNEGGMTYEQYF | TGTGCCAGCAGCAATGAGGGAGGGATGACCTACGAGCAGTACTTC
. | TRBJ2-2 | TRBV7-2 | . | CASSLVRDRVLNTGELFF | TGTGCCAGCAGCTTAGTCCGGGACCGGGTGCTTAACACCGGGGAGCTGTTTTTT
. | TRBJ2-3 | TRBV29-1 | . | CSVEELDWVSSTDTQYF | TGCAGCGTTGAAGAACTCGACTGGGTTTCTAGCACAGATACGCAGTATTTT
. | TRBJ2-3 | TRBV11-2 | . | CASSPRGGHPTSTDTQYF | TGTGCCAGCAGTCCGAGGGGGGGGCACCCAACTAGCACAGATACGCAGTATTTT